These 10 T cell receptor beta chains originate from one sample sequenced in a study of tumor-infiltrating lymphocytes in primary liver carcinoma. The investigators made TCR beta cDNA from 500 ng total RNA, using a constant-region primer. Construction of TCR beta libraries relied on three successive nested multiplex PCR rounds employing slightly modified ARM-PCR. TRBV1-TRBV30 forward primers paired with a C-beta reverse primer drove the first two PCR rounds, 10 cycles each. TCRdb ran MiXCR on the multiplex PCR reads and lists one entry per CDR3 protein. The repertoire holds about 200,000 distinct CDR3 sequences, almost 65% seen once, with roughly 7% in the top ten. It was unsorted whole blood that yielded blood RNA, and germline DNA was also extracted. Source material: peripheral blood. These receptors originate from a woman aged 60-70 years with primary liver carcinoma and hepatitis B virus infection.

This clonotype has ten or more counts. This chain connects TRBV11-2 to TRBJ2-1; 11 bases line up with TRBD1. The germline V gene has CDR1 SGHAT and CDR2 FQNNGV. The ends lost 3 bases at V and 0 bases at J; junction bases unmatched: 7. This CDR3 region has 18 residues. The CDR3: CASSFGTGGSGSYNEQFF. The CDR3 DNA is TGTGCCAGCAGCTTTGGGACAGGGGGTTCCGGCTCCTACAATGAGCAGTTCTTC.

This chain connects TRBV10-3 to TRBJ1-3; possibly TRBD1 for D (5 bases). Per the germline V gene, CDR1 is ENHRY and CDR2 is SYGVKD. V lost 6 bases and J lost 0, with 12 bases in between. The CDR3 spans 15 residues. The CDR3 bases are TGTGCCATCAGCCCGCGGGGGAGCTCTGGAAACACCATATATTTT. Residues: CAISPRGSSGNTIYF.

The chain has TRBV20-1 and TRBJ2-7; TRBD2 might be the D (5 bases). This CDR3 has 13 amino acids. In germline, CDR1 is DFQATT, CDR2 SNEGSKA (reference sequence). The V end lost 6 bases, the J end lost 6 bases, and 18 bases lay between the germline ends. CDR3 coding DNA: TGCAGTGCCCTGGAGCCTTCCGCGGGCGAGCAGTACTTC. It encodes CSALEPSAGEQYF.

This chain uses TRBV30 with TRBJ1-6; D is uncertain. Between the trimmed V and J ends, which lost 3 bases and 9 bases, there was a span of 9 bases. Germline V CDR1 and CDR2: GTSNPN, SVGIG (reference sequence). This CDR3 region has 12 residues. The CDR3: CAWRGSRSPLHF. In DNA form, the CDR3 reads TGTGCCTGGAGGGGATCGCGTTCACCCCTCCACTTT.

This clonotype came up many times. The chain couples TRBV5-4 to TRBJ2-2; no definite D call. This CDR3 spans 13 amino acids. Germline V gene sequence: CDR1 SGHNT, CDR2 YYREEE (reference sequence). V was pared by 4 bases and J by 6 bases, with 10 bases between. This CDR3 reads CASSDQVSGELFF. For the CDR3, the DNA is TGTGCCAGCAGCGATCAGGTGTCCGGGGAGCTGTTTTTT.

About this clonotype: At one of its ends the junction is not consistent with the germline gene, which may arise from a read error. V gene TRBV7-3 combines with J gene TRBJ2-7; no reliable D call. CDR1 is SGHTA and CDR2 is FQGTGA in the germline V gene. The CDR3 is 13 residues long. CDR3 in DNA: TGTGCCGGCAGCACTACTCAGGATGGCGAGCAGTACTTC. It yields the protein CAGSTTQDGEQYF.

This clonotype was observed many times. The chain joins TRBV12-3 or TRBV12-4 to TRBJ2-7, with TRBD1 identical over 7 bases. The CDR3 covers 15 residues. V lost 1 base and J lost 4; bases outside the gene matches: 7. The CDR3 DNA sequence: TGTGCCAGCAGTTTAGGGCAGGGGGATTTATACGAGCAGTACTTC. This sequence encodes CASSLGQGDLYEQYF.

For this clonotype: Possible read error: a much larger clone is one base away. The rearrangement links TRBV6-1 to TRBJ1-5, with a possible D match to TRBD1 (6 bases). Germline CDR1 and CDR2: MNHNS and SASEGT. There are 16 residues in the CDR3. CDR3 bases: TGTGCCAGCAGTGAATCGTGGACAGCGATCAATCGGCCCCAGCATTTT. Its translation: CASSESWTAINRPQHF.

This clonotype was observed a handful of times. This chain joins TRBV5-4 and TRBJ2-7; D gene ambiguous. CDR1 SGHNT and CDR2 YYREEE come from the germline V gene (reference sequence). The CDR3 is made up of 15 amino acids. Between the trimmed V and J ends, which lost 0 bases and 0 bases, there was a span of 10 bases. The CDR3 DNA sequence: TGTGCCAGCAGCTTGGAGGGTGTCCTCTCCTACGAGCAGTACTTC. This encodes CASSLEGVLSYEQYF.

Comments on this clonotype: Given a much more abundant clone one base away, this may be a read error. The chain has TRBV7-9 and TRBJ2-4; possible D gene TRBD1, 6 bases. This CDR3 comprises 12 residues. Germline lookup yields CDR1 SEHNR and CDR2 FQNEAQ (reference sequence). The germline V and J ends were trimmed by 2 bases and 8 bases, with 7 bases remaining between them. The CDR3 sequence is CASSLPGDIQYF. In nucleotides, the CDR3 is TGTGCCAGCAGCTTACCAGGGGACATTCAGTACTTC.